A single sample gave rise to the 30 T cell receptor beta chains below, sequenced in a study of blood T cell repertoires in COVID-19. Some clones are missing from TCRdb's copy, which holds only in-frame ones; the method was immunoSEQ multiplex PCR. The sample has a few hundred thousand clones; approximately 90% are singletons. Source material: PBMCs or T cells enriched from blood (not recorded which). The receptors originated from a woman aged 35 to 49 who had been exposed to COVID-19.

The J gene is TRBJ1-2, the V gene TRBV30, with D perhaps matching TRBD1 (5 bases). The germline V gene encodes CDR1 GTSNPN and CDR2 SVGIG (reference sequence). This CDR3 contains 12 residues. V lost 1 base and J 2 bases, leaving 5 bases between the germline ends. The CDR3 bases are TGTGCCTGGAGTGGGGGCAACTATGGCTACACCTTC. Its translation: CAWSGGNYGYTF.

This rearrangement joins TRBV3-1 (or the pseudogene TRBV3-2) to TRBJ2-2; 9 positions match TRBD2. Germline V gene data show CDR1 as LGHDT and CDR2 as YNNKEL (reference sequence). CDR3 length equals 15 residues. Germline trimming cut 3 bases from V and 2 bases from J; bases unmatched to any gene: 1. As DNA, the CDR3 is TGTGCCAGCAGCCATAGCGGGAGAAACACCGGGGAGCTGTTTTTT. This sequence encodes CASSHSGRNTGELFF.

The DNA of the CDR3 is TGTGCCAGCAGTTACTCTTCAGCGCTCTATGGCTACACCTTC. This encodes CASSYSSALYGYTF. The chain joins TRBV6-5 to TRBJ1-2; D is uncertain. Per the germline V gene, CDR1 is MNHEY and CDR2 is SVGAGI. The CDR3 runs to 14 residues. Trimming took off 0 bases at V and 4 bases at J, with 9 bases between the two ends.

The V call is TRBV18, the J call TRBJ2-5, with TRBD2 identical over 7 bases. V trimming: 2 bases; J trimming: 5 bases; junction bases outside the gene matches: 5. Germline CDR1 KGHSH, CDR2 LQKENI. This CDR3 region has 14 residues. CDR3 nucleotides: TGTGCCAGCTCACCATTTATGGGAGGGGAGACCCAGTACTTC. It is translated as CASSPFMGGETQYF.

This rearrangement joins TRBV27 to TRBJ1-2, with D uncertain. The V end lost 6 bases, the J end lost 5 bases, and 25 bases lay between the germline ends. Germline V lookup: CDR1 MNHEY, CDR2 SMNVEV (reference sequence). The CDR3 loop spans 17 amino acids. CDR3 in amino acids: CASSPNSGSHKLYGYTF. DNA for the CDR3: TGTGCCAGCAGCCCTAATTCCGGGTCCCACAAACTTTATGGCTACACCTTC.

This clone has a single count. This chain connects TRBV6-1 to TRBJ1-2; D unresolved. The V and J ends lost 3 bases and 10 bases respectively, with 15 bases between them. Looked up from germline, CDR1 is MNHNS and CDR2 is SASEGT. The CDR3 runs to 13 residues. In nucleotides, the CDR3 is TGTGCCAGCAGTGAGTTACAGTGGATCCCCTACACCTTC. Protein product: CASSELQWIPYTF.

The chain links TRBV5-1 to TRBJ2-3; D remains unclear. The CDR3 runs to 14 residues. CDR1 SGHRS and CDR2 YFSETQ come from the germline V gene. V lost 4 bases and J lost 5, with 14 bases in between. The CDR3 coding sequence is TGCGCCAGCAGCCAGACAACGACCGGAGATACGCAGTATTTT. This gives the protein CASSQTTTGDTQYF. The variable domain in full, completed from reference TRBV5-1 and TRBJ2-3, reads KAGVTQTPRYLIKTRGQQVTLSCSPISGHRSVSWYQQTPGQGLQFLFEYFSETQRNKGNFPGRFSGRQFSNSRSEMNVSTLELGDSALYLCASSQTTTGDTQYFGPGTRLTVL.

The chain couples TRBV19 to TRBJ2-7; TRBD2 is a possible D gene (5 bases). Germline V gives CDR1 LNHDA, CDR2 SQIVND (reference sequence). This CDR3 has 15 amino acids. Trimming shortened V by 5 bases and J by 0 bases, and 14 bases separated the two germline ends. CDR3 sequence reads: CASSREGTSSYEQYF. In nucleotides, the CDR3 is TGTGCCAGTAGTCGCGAGGGAACCAGCTCCTACGAGCAGTACTTC.

CDR3 in amino acids: CASSRTGKWFGASTDTQYF. The CDR3, as DNA: TGCGCCAGCAGCCGAACAGGGAAATGGTTCGGGGCGAGCACAGATACGCAGTATTTT. This chain connects TRBV5-1 to TRBJ2-3; D is perhaps TRBD1 (6 bases). Trimming pared 4 bases from V and 0 bases from J, leaving 24 bases between. CDR3 size: 19 residues. Germline CDR1 reads SGHRS; CDR2 reads YFSETQ.

The gene calls are TRBV5-1 and TRBJ1-2; 8 bases are a match to TRBD1. The CDR3 is made up of 16 amino acids. The ends lost 0 bases at V and 7 bases at J; junction bases unmatched: 11. CDR1 SGHRS and CDR2 YFSETQ come from the germline V gene. The CDR3, as DNA: TGCGCCAGCAGCTTGGCCTCTGGACCAGGGGGCGGTGGCTACACCTTC. This gives the protein CASSLASGPGGGGYTF.

This chain links TRBV30 with TRBJ1-2, with 7 bases identical to TRBD1. The CDR3 sequence is 13 residues long. The germline gives CDR1 GTSNPN, CDR2 SVGIG (reference sequence). After removal of 5 bases from V and 8 bases from J, the junction contained 11 bases not matched to a gene. The chain's CDR3 is CAWARTGGGGYTF. For the CDR3, the DNA is TGTGCCTGGGCCCGGACAGGCGGCGGGGGCTACACCTTC.

The chain couples TRBV6-5 to TRBJ1-4; the match to TRBD1 covers 7 bases. V shed 5 bases and J 5 bases; nucleotides not matched to a gene: 8. This CDR3 spans 15 amino acids. Germline V gives CDR1 MNHEY, CDR2 SVGAGI. DNA of the CDR3: TGTGCCAGCAGTCAGCCGGGACAGTTAAATGAAAAACTGTTTTTT. Its translation: CASSQPGQLNEKLFF.

The chain joins TRBV19 to TRBJ2-7, with 8 bases aligning to TRBD2. Germline assignment: CDR1 LNHDA and CDR2 SQIVND (reference sequence). Trimming took 5 bases from V and 3 from J; bases not matched to a gene: 6. The CDR3 spans 14 residues. The CDR3 reads CASSRGGSSYEQYF. Here the CDR3 DNA reads TGTGCCAGTAGTCGGGGGGGATCAAGCTACGAGCAGTACTTC.

This chain connects TRBV11-2 to TRBJ1-2; weak D call: TRBD1 (6 bases). Trimming shortened V by 2 bases and J by 4 bases, and 11 bases separated the two germline ends. The CDR3 loop spans 14 amino acids. Germline CDR1 SGHAT, CDR2 FQNNGV. This chain's CDR3 is CASSLSDSPYGYTF. The CDR3 DNA follows: TGTGCCAGCAGCTTATCGGACAGTCCCTATGGCTACACCTTC.

This chain links TRBV2 with TRBJ2-1; D is undetermined. The CDR3 is 13 residues long. Deletions cut 1 base from V and 12 bases from J, with 13 bases between. CDR1 is SNHLY and CDR2 is FYNNEI in the germline V gene. The CDR3 sequence is CASSEDGLRVQFF. CDR3 DNA sequence: TGTGCCAGCAGTGAAGATGGCTTACGTGTGCAGTTCTTC.

This clone was seen once. The chain is built from TRBV18 and TRBJ2-3; D is unresolved. Germline CDR1 reads KGHSH; CDR2 reads LQKENI. Trimming stripped 6 bases from V and 9 bases from J, with 13 bases between. This CDR3 is built from 12 residues. In DNA, the CDR3 is TGTGCCAGCTCCCCCGAGGAGAGGACGCAGTATTTT. It yields the protein CASSPEERTQYF.

The gene calls are TRBV6-2 or TRBV6-3 and TRBJ1-2; 8 bases agree with TRBD1. From germline, CDR1 is MNHEY and CDR2 SVGEGT. The CDR3 runs to 15 residues. V lost 2 bases and J lost 4; bases outside the gene matches: 6. The CDR3 DNA sequence: TGTGCCAGCAGTTACCGGTCAGGGGGCGTCTATGGCTACACCTTC. Residues: CASSYRSGGVYGYTF.

The CDR3 region is CASSPWGSSGTEAFF. CDR3 nucleotide sequence: TGTGCCAGCTCACCGTGGGGTTCTAGCGGGACTGAAGCTTTCTTT. The V call is TRBV18, the J call TRBJ1-1; D gene ambiguous. Per germline, CDR1 KGHSH and CDR2 LQKENI. The CDR3 loop spans 15 amino acids. V gave up 3 bases and J gave up 5 bases, with 16 bases separating them.

This clone has only one observation. The chain carries TRBV30 and TRBJ1-6, with D uncertain. Germline assignment: CDR1 GTSNPN and CDR2 SVGIG (reference sequence). The CDR3 contains 14 residues. V dropped 4 bases and J dropped 7 bases, with 14 bases sitting between them. The CDR3 nucleotides are TGTGCCTGGACGGCGGGCGTGCGGAATTCACCCCTCCACTTT. Translation: CAWTAGVRNSPLHF.

The chain combines TRBV19 with TRBJ1-2; D call uncertain. Trimming cost V 4 bases and J 4 bases, with 16 bases left between them. There are 15 residues in the CDR3. Germline lookup yields CDR1 LNHDA and CDR2 SQIVND (reference sequence). The CDR3 nucleotides are TGTGCCAGTAGTACCGCAGGATTAGACGTCTATGGCTACACCTTC. Its translation: CASSTAGLDVYGYTF.

The chain couples TRBV3-1 (or the pseudogene TRBV3-2) to TRBJ2-2; possibly TRBD1 for D (6 bases). Germline-derived CDR1 and CDR2 are LGHDT and YNNKEL (reference sequence). The CDR3 runs to 17 residues. V gave up 1 base and J gave up 1 base, with 13 bases separating them. The DNA for the CDR3 is TGTGCCAGCAGCCAAGTTAAGGGGGTTTGGAACACCGGGGAGCTGTTTTTT. This encodes CASSQVKGVWNTGELFF.

The V and J genes are TRBV4-2 and TRBJ1-2, with TRBD1 matching over 7 bases. J gave up 4 bases and V 0 bases, and 8 bases lay outside the gene matches. The CDR3 consists of 16 residues. In germline, CDR1 is LGHNA, CDR2 YNFKEQ. The CDR3 sequence is CASSQERAGGFYGYTF. The CDR3 region has the DNA TGTGCCAGCAGCCAAGAGCGGGCAGGGGGATTCTATGGCTACACCTTC.

The rearrangement joins TRBV19 to TRBJ2-6; D may be TRBD2 (6 bases). CDR1 and CDR2 from the germline V gene are LNHDA and SQIVND (reference sequence). The CDR3 contains 18 residues. V lost 3 bases and J 0 bases, leaving 15 bases between the germline ends. In DNA, the CDR3 is TGTGCCAGTAGTATCCTAGGGAGGCGGCACTCTGGGGCCAACGTCCTGACTTTC. This encodes CASSILGRRHSGANVLTF. Full variable domain (rest looked up from reference TRBV19 and TRBJ2-6): DGGITQSPKYLFRKEGQNVTLSCEQNLNHDAMYWYRQDPGQGLRLIYYSQIVNDFQKGDIAEGYSVSREKKESFPLTVTSAQKNPTAFYLCASSILGRRHSGANVLTFGAGSRLTVL.

The chain is built from TRBV6-5 and TRBJ1-2; TRBD1 is a possible D gene (6 bases). V was clipped by 2 bases and J by 4 bases, with 11 bases between them. CDR1 is MNHEY, CDR2 SVGAGI, per germline. The CDR3 loop spans 14 amino acids. Written as DNA, the CDR3 is TGTGCCAGCAGTTACCAACAGGGATCCTATGGCTACACCTTC. It translates to CASSYQQGSYGYTF.

The rearrangement joins TRBV7-2 to TRBJ2-7; TRBD2 might be the D (6 bases). Trimming cost V 5 bases and J 1 base, with 12 bases left between them. There are 14 residues in the CDR3. Looked up from germline, CDR1 is SGHTA and CDR2 is FQGNSA. In DNA form, the CDR3 reads TGTGCCAGCAGCAAGGCGGGGTATTCCTACGAGCAGTACTTC. Amino acids: CASSKAGYSYEQYF.

This chain connects TRBV11-3 to TRBJ1-1; weak D call: TRBD1 (5 bases). The CDR3 is 15 amino acids. Germline V lookup: CDR1 SGHNT, CDR2 YENEEA. Trimming stripped 3 bases from V and 5 bases from J, with 16 bases between. The CDR3 protein is CASSFSRPGGTEAFF. CDR3 DNA sequence: TGTGCCAGCAGCTTCTCCCGTCCGGGGGGTACTGAAGCTTTCTTT.

CDR3 residues: CASKRGDNYGYTF. In DNA form, the CDR3 reads TGTGCCAGCAAAAGGGGTGATAACTATGGCTACACCTTC. This rearrangement joins TRBV2 to TRBJ1-2, with D possibly TRBD1 on 5 matching bases. The CDR3 runs to 13 residues. Trimming shortened V by 7 bases and J by 1 base, and 10 bases separated the two germline ends. The germline V gene encodes CDR1 SNHLY and CDR2 FYNNEI.

This chain links TRBV3-1 (or the pseudogene TRBV3-2) with TRBJ2-1, with TRBD1 matching 9 bases. The CDR3 is 16 amino acids. V gave up 1 base and J gave up 6 bases; unmatched junction bases: 7. Looked up from germline, CDR1 is LGHDT and CDR2 is YNNKEL (reference sequence). The CDR3 DNA reads TGTGCCAGCAGCCAAGGGAGGCGACAGGGGGGCAATGAGCAGTTCTTC. This translates into CASSQGRRQGGNEQFF.

The genes are TRBV28 and TRBJ1-2; D is unresolved. CDR1 is MDHEN and CDR2 is SYDVKM in the germline V gene. Trimming pared 6 bases from V and 0 bases from J, leaving 14 bases between. The CDR3 runs 15 residues. CDR3 loop: CASRSSGPANYGYTF. The CDR3 DNA is TGTGCCAGCAGATCCTCAGGCCCAGCTAACTATGGCTACACCTTC.

The V call is TRBV3-1 (or the pseudogene TRBV3-2), the J call TRBJ1-1, with D uncertain. The CDR3 contains 16 residues. The germline V and J ends were trimmed by 6 bases and 0 bases, with 17 bases remaining between them. Germline values: CDR1 LGHDT, CDR2 YNNKEL (reference sequence). The CDR3, as DNA: TGTGCCAGCAGACCTAGCTCCGGTCTCATGAACACTGAAGCTTTCTTT. Translation gives CASRPSSGLMNTEAFF.